A selection of T cell receptor beta chains follows, all from one sample in a study of blood T cell repertoires in COVID-19. Data came from immunoSEQ multiplex PCR; TCRdb stores just in-frame clones and leaves some out. The table lists under 60,000 clones, approximately 80% of them singletons. Sequenced input: peripheral blood. The receptors come from a man aged 40-50 years with acute or convalescent COVID-19. CDR3s include the opening cysteine and the closing phenylalanine or tryptophan. A D gene is named only where the DNA matches it firmly. Only some rows state a clone size, as once, few, many or a class for expanded clones.

>TRBV12-5|TRBD1|TRBJ2-2|NA
TGTGCTAGTGGTTTGGTACGGGTGGACAGGGTCAACACCGGGGAGCTGTTTTTT
CASGLVRVDRVNTGELFF
>TRBV12-3/TRBV12-4|NA|TRBJ2-5|NA
TGTGCCAGCAGTTTAGCCGAGCAAGAGACCCAGTACTTC
CASSLAEQETQYF
>TRBV10-3|NA|TRBJ1-5|NA
TGTGCCATCAGTGACAGTTCGAATCAGCCCCAGCATTTT
CAISDSSNQPQHF
>TRBV12-3/TRBV12-4|NA|TRBJ1-2|NA
TGTGCCAGCAGTTCCCGCTATGGCTACACCTTC
CASSSRYGYTF
>TRBV24-1|NA|TRBJ1-2|NA
TGTGCCACCAGTGATGAGTACTATGGCTACACCTTC
CATSDEYYGYTF
>TRBV24-1|NA|TRBJ2-6|NA
TGTGCCACCGGGAGGTCTGGGGCCAACGTCCTGACTTTC
CATGRSGANVLTF
>TRBV15|NA|TRBJ1-4|NA
TGTGCCACCAGCAGCAGGCGTAATGAAAAACTGTTTTTT
CATSSRRNEKLFF
>TRBV10-1|NA|TRBJ1-1|NA
TGCGCCAGCAGTACAGGGAACACTGAAGCTTTCTTT
CASSTGNTEAFF
>TRBV11-2|NA|TRBJ2-7|NA
TGTGCCAGCAGCTTTGGCCGGAGGATGTACGAGCAGTACTTC
CASSFGRRMYEQYF
>TRBV6-2/TRBV6-3|NA|TRBJ2-5|few
TGTGCCAGCAGTACACGTATTATCCAAGAGACCCAGTACTTC
CASSTRIIQETQYF
>TRBV10-3|NA|TRBJ2-1|NA
TGTGCCATCGGGTTACAGGACAATGAGCAGTTCTTC
CAIGLQDNEQFF
>TRBV10-2|NA|TRBJ1-2|NA
TGCGCCAGCAGTCGAGGCGCAGAGGTGTTATTGTATGGCTACACCTTC
CASSRGAEVLLYGYTF
>TRBV7-9|NA|TRBJ2-7|NA
TGTGCCAGCAGCCATTCGACAAGCTCCTACGAGCAGTACTTC
CASSHSTSSYEQYF
>TRBV3-1/TRBV3-2|TRBD2|TRBJ2-3|once
TGTGCCAGCAGCCAAGGGACTAGCGGGGGCACAGATACGCAGTATTTT
CASSQGTSGGTDTQYF
>TRBV24-1|NA|TRBJ1-2|NA
TGTGCCACCTCCCGGACGGGGAACTATGGCTACACCTTC
CATSRTGNYGYTF
>TRBV29-1|NA|TRBJ1-1|NA
TGCAGCGTTGGTAGGGGAAGGAACACTGAAGCTTTCTTT
CSVGRGRNTEAFF
>TRBV2|NA|TRBJ2-7|few
TGTGCCAGCAGTGTTTCCTTAACGGGTTCCAACGAGCAGTACTTC
CASSVSLTGSNEQYF
>TRBV2|TRBD2|TRBJ2-7|NA
TGTGCCAGCAAGGGTGTCCTCCCGGGAGGGCAGTACTTC
CASKGVLPGGQYF
>TRBV10-3|NA|TRBJ2-7|once
TGTGCCATCAGTGACAGTGGTCGCTCCGAGCAGTACTTC
CAISDSGRSEQYF
>TRBV6-5|NA|TRBJ1-2|NA
TGTGCCAGCAGCCTGAGGGCTAACTATGGCTACACCTTC
CASSLRANYGYTF
>TRBV18|NA|TRBJ1-5|once
TGTGCCAGCTCACCAGCCCAGGGAGGTCAGCCCCAGCATTTT
CASSPAQGGQPQHF
>TRBV12-3/TRBV12-4|NA|TRBJ1-1|NA
TGTGCCAGCAGTTATTATGAGGGAGGGGAAGCTTTCTTT
CASSYYEGGEAFF
>TRBV24-1|NA|TRBJ2-5|NA
TGTGCCACCAGTGATTATACCACAGCCAAAGAGACCCAGTACTTC
CATSDYTTAKETQYF
>TRBV29-1|TRBD1|TRBJ1-2|NA
TGCAGCGTTTCCACAGGGGTTGGGTATGGCTACACCTTC
CSVSTGVGYGYTF
>TRBV4-2|NA|TRBJ2-7|NA
TGTGCCAGCCAACCATCCGGGGGGCCGAGGGAGCAGTACTTC
CASQPSGGPREQYF
>TRBV28|NA|TRBJ2-3|NA
TGTGCCAGCAGAACGGCGGGGATCACAGATACGCAGTATTTT
CASRTAGITDTQYF
>TRBV7-3|TRBD1|TRBJ2-6|few
TGTGCCAGCAGCCCTTGGACAGGGGCTGGGGCCAACGTCCTGACTTTC
CASSPWTGAGANVLTF
>TRBV10-1|NA|TRBJ1-1|once
TGCGCCAGCAGTAGGACACTTGGAACTGAAGCTTTCTTT
CASSRTLGTEAFF
>TRBV15|NA|TRBJ1-5|NA
TGTGCCACCAGCAGAGATTTCCGACACCGCGATCAGCCCCAGCATTTT
CATSRDFRHRDQPQHF
>TRBV6-2/TRBV6-3|NA|TRBJ2-5|NA
TGTGCCAGCAGTTACTCGGGCGCTTCAAAAGAGACCCAGTACTTC
CASSYSGASKETQYF
>TRBV15|TRBD1|TRBJ1-2|NA
TGTGCCACCAGCGGAATACAGGGGGCGCATGGCTACACCTTC
CATSGIQGAHGYTF
>TRBV29-1|TRBD1|TRBJ2-6|NA
TGCAGCGTTGAGGGACAGGGGTCCGGGGCCAACGTCCTGACTTTC
CSVEGQGSGANVLTF
>TRBV2|NA|TRBJ1-6|NA
TGTGCCAGCTCTGACGGGGGGAGGCTCCGTAATTCACCCCTCCACTTT
CASSDGGRLRNSPLHF
>TRBV5-1|TRBD1|TRBJ2-2|NA
TGCGCCAGCAGCTTGCTACAGGGGATAGTCTCCGGGGAGCTGTTTTTT
CASSLLQGIVSGELFF
>TRBV7-2|NA|TRBJ2-5|NA
TGTGCCAGCACCCTGATCCTCGGGGAGACCCAGTACTTC
CASTLILGETQYF
>TRBV5-8|TRBD1|TRBJ2-4|NA
TGTGCCAGCAGCTCCCGGACAGGGAGAGGGTACATTCAGTACTTC
CASSSRTGRGYIQYF
>TRBV25-1|TRBD1|TRBJ2-7|NA
TGTGCCAGCAGTGACGCCGAACAGGGGTCTTCCTACGAGCAGTACTTC
CASSDAEQGSSYEQYF
>TRBV5-8|NA|TRBJ1-1|NA
TGTGCCAGCAGCTTGTATCCGAACACTGAAGCTTTCTTT
CASSLYPNTEAFF
>TRBV5-1|NA|TRBJ2-2|NA
TGCGCCAGCAGCTTGTTTAAACCCGCGGGAACCGGGGAGCTGTTTTTT
CASSLFKPAGTGELFF
>TRBV6-1|NA|TRBJ2-7|NA
TGTGCCAGCAGTGAAGGCATCACAAACGAGCAGTACTTC
CASSEGITNEQYF
>TRBV5-1|NA|TRBJ2-3|NA
TGCGCCAGCAGCTTGGCCGGCAGGGAGGCAGATACGCAGTATTTT
CASSLAGREADTQYF
>TRBV13|TRBD1|TRBJ1-2|NA
TGTGCCAGCAGCGACTCGACAGGGGGGCTTGGCTACACCTTC
CASSDSTGGLGYTF
>TRBV7-3|TRBD1|TRBJ1-1|NA
TGTGCCAGCAGCCCCCAAGCCCCAGGGGGAGCTTTCTTT
CASSPQAPGGAFF
>TRBV7-2|TRBD1|TRBJ1-2|NA
TGTGCCAGCAGCTTCAACAGGGGCAGAAACTATGGCTACACCTTC
CASSFNRGRNYGYTF
>TRBV5-8|NA|TRBJ2-2|NA
TGTGCCAGCAGCTTGGCCCAGGGGCTGAACACCGGGGAGCTGTTTTTT
CASSLAQGLNTGELFF
>TRBV9|NA|TRBJ2-1|NA
TGTGCCAGCAAGAGAGAGGTTGACTCCTACAATGAGCAGTTCTTC
CASKREVDSYNEQFF
>TRBV27|NA|TRBJ1-5|NA
TGTGCCAGCAGTTTAGAAAGGGGTCAGCCCCAGCATTTT
CASSLERGQPQHF
>TRBV9|NA|TRBJ1-2|NA
TGTGCCAGCAGCGTATTGCCCGGACCAAGGGAGGGCTACACCTTC
CASSVLPGPREGYTF
>TRBV7-9|TRBD1|TRBJ1-3|NA
TGTGCCAGCAGCTTAAGGTCGGCGCAGGGGGCGTCCGGAAACACCATATATTTT
CASSLRSAQGASGNTIYF
>TRBV30|NA|TRBJ1-6|once
TGTGCCTGGAGATTTAGTCGTAGCTCCTATAATTCACCCCTCCACTTT
CAWRFSRSSYNSPLHF